This TCR beta chain was identified in a study of blood T cell repertoires in COVID-19. Turning to the study itself: PBMCs, B-cell-depleted T cells, or T cells were the source of the cDNA or gDNA that made up the material.

Generated by immunoSEQ multiplex PCR, the TCRdb table keeps only in-frame clones and is missing some. The sample lists roughly 72,000 clones, 88% occurring once. This receptor was obtained from a human donor in a cohort sampled during active COVID-19. The sequencing sample was made of peripheral blood.

CDR3 in amino acids: CASGKLVGDTQYF. DNA of the CDR3: TGTGCCAGCGGTAAACTAGTGGGTGATACGCAGTATTTT. The chain recombines TRBV27 with TRBJ2-3, with D possibly TRBD2 on 5 matching bases. Germline V CDR1 and CDR2: MNHEY, SMNVEV (reference sequence). CDR3 size: 13 residues. The V end lost 8 bases, the J end lost 6 bases, and 15 bases lay between the germline ends.